The T cell receptor (beta chain) under discussion was sequenced for a study of breast tumors, draining lymph nodes, adjacent tissues. Study results and caveats: Luminal-like breast cancer showed significantly greater tumor-nontumor repertoire similarity than basal-like breast cancer did. Tumor repertoires ranked between lymph nodes and nontumor tissue in diversity, with V and J gene preferences. That most tumor T cells come from lymph nodes remained unproven. Most tumor T cells seemingly derive from lymph node, then expand in tumor.

Axillary draining lymph nodes of breast cancer patients supplied the node samples. This clonotype was seen many times. Its antigen remains unidentified. TCRdb passed the multiplex PCR reads through MiXCR, listing each CDR3 protein once. The table records roughly 120,000 distinct CDR3 sequences, 15% to 20% of them present only once. Germline V gene sequence: CDR1 SGHVS, CDR2 FQNEAQ. CDR3 length: 17 residues. Deletions cut 2 bases from V and 0 bases from J, with 13 bases between. The sequence came from a female donor with breast cancer. Some clones in this sample may be carry-over from other donors' samples. The chain couples TRBV7-8 to TRBJ2-2, with D uncertain. The sample taken for sequencing was axillary lymph node tissue. This CDR3 reads CASSLLAPAANTGELFF. The CDR3 DNA is TGTGCCAGCAGCTTATTAGCCCCAGCAGCGAACACCGGGGAGCTGTTTTTT.